This T cell receptor beta chain originates from a study of blood T cell repertoires in COVID-19. Study background: Whether acute or convalescent, the COVID-19 samples came from the United States, Italy and Spain. T cells, B-cell-depleted T cells, or PBMCs provided the cDNA or gDNA that served as material.

Here immunoSEQ multiplex PCR was the method, and the copy in TCRdb shows in-frame clones only, minus some. The repertoire holds approximately 240,000 clones, with nearly 90% as singletons. The germline V and J ends were trimmed by 5 bases and 5 bases, with 15 bases remaining between them. This CDR3 is built from 14 residues. Germline CDR1 is LNHDA and CDR2 is SQIVND (reference sequence). This TCR came from a woman aged 40 to 50 who had recovered from COVID-19. The chain carries TRBV19 and TRBJ1-1; a possible D gene is TRBD1 (5 bases). Material for sequencing was peripheral blood. CDR3 sequence (DNA): TGTGCCAGTAGTTCCCTAAGGGGAAGAACTGAAGCTTTCTTT. It is translated as CASSSLRGRTEAFF.